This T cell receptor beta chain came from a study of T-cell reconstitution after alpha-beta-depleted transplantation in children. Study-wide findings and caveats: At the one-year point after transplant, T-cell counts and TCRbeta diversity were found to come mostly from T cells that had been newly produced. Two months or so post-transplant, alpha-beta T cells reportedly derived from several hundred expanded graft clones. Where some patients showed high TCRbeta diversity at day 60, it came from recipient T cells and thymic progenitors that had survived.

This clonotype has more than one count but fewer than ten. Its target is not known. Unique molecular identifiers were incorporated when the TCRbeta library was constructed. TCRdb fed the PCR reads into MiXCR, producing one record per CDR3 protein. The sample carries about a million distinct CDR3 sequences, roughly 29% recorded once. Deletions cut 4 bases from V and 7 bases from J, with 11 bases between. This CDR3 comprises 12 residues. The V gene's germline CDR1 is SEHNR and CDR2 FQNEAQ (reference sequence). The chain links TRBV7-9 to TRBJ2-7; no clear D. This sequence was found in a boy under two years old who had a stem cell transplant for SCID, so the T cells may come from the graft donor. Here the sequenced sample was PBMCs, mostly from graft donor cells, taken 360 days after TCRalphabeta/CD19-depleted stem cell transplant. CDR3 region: CASSWVMEEQYF. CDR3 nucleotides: TGTGCCAGCAGCTGGGTGATGGAGGAGCAGTACTTC. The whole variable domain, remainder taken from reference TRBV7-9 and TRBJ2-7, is DTGVSQNPRHKITKRGQNVTFRCDPISEHNRLYWYRQTLGQGPEFLTYFQNEAQLEKSRLLSDRFSAERPKGSFSTLEIQRTEQGDSAMYLCASSWVMEEQYFGPGTRLTVT.